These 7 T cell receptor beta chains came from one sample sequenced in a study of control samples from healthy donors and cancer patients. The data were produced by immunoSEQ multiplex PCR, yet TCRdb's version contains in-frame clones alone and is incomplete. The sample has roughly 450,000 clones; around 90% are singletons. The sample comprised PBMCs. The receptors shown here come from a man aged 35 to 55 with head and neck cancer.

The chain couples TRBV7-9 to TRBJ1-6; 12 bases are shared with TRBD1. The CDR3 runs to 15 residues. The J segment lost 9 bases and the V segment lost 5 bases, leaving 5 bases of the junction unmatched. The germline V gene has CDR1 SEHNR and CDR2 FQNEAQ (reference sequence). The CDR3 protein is CASSPPGQGASPLHF. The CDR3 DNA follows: TGTGCCAGCAGCCCCCCGGGACAGGGGGCTTCACCCCTCCACTTT.

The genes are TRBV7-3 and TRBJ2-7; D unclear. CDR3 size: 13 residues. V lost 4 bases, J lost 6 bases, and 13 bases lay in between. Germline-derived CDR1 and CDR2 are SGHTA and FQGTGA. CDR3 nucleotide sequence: TGTGCCAGCAGCTCAACAGTGCGCGGCGAGCAGTACTTC. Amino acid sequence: CASSSTVRGEQYF.

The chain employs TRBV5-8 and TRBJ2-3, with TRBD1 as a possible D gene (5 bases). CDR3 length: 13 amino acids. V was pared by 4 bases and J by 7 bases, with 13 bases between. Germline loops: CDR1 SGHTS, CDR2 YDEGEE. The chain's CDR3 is CASSRQGPNTQYF. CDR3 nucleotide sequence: TGTGCCAGCAGCAGGCAGGGCCCGAATACGCAGTATTTT.

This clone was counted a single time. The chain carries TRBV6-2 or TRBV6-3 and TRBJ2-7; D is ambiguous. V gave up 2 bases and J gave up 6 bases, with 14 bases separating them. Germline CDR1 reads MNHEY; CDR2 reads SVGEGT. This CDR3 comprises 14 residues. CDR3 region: CASSYPQDSAEQYF. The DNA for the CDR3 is TGTGCCAGCAGTTACCCCCAAGATTCGGCCGAGCAGTACTTC.

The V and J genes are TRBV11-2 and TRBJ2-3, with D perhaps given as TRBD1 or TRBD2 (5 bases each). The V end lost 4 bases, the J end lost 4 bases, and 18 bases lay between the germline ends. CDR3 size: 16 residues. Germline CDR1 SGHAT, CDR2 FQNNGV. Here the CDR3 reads CASSSIRGRSPDTQYF. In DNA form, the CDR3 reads TGTGCCAGCAGCTCCATTCGGGGACGTAGCCCAGATACGCAGTATTTT. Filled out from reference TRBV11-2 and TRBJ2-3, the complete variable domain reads EAGVAQSPRYKIIEKRQSVAFWCNPISGHATLYWYQQILGQGPKLLIQFQNNGVVDDSQLPKDRFSAERLKGVDSTLKIQPAKLEDSAVYLCASSSIRGRSPDTQYFGPGTRLTVL.

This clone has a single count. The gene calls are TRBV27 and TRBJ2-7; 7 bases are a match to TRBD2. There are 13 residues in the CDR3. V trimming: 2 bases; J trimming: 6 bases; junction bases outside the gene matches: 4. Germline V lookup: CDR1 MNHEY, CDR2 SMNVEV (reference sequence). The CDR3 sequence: CASSLVGGGEQYF. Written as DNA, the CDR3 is TGTGCCAGCAGTTTAGTTGGCGGGGGCGAGCAGTACTTC.

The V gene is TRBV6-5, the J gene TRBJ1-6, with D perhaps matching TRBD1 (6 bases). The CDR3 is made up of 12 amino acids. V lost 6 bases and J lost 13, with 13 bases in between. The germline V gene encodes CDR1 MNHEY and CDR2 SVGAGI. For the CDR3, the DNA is TGTGCCAGCAGATATACAGGGAGTCCCCTCCACTTT. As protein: CASRYTGSPLHF.